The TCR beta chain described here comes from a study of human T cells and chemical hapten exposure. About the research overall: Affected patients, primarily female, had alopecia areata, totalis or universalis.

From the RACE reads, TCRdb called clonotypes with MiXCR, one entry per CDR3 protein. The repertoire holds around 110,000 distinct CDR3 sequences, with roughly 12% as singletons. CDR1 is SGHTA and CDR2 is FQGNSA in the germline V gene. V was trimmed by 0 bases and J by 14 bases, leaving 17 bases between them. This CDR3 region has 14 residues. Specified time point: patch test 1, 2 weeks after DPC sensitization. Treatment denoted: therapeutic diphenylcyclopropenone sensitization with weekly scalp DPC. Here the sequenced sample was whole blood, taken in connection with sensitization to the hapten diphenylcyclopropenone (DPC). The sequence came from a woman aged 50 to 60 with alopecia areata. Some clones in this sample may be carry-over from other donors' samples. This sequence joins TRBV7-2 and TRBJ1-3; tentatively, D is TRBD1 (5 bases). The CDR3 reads CASSLARSGRAVYF. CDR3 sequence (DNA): TGTGCCAGCAGCTTAGCGCGGTCGGGACGGGCCGTATATTTT.